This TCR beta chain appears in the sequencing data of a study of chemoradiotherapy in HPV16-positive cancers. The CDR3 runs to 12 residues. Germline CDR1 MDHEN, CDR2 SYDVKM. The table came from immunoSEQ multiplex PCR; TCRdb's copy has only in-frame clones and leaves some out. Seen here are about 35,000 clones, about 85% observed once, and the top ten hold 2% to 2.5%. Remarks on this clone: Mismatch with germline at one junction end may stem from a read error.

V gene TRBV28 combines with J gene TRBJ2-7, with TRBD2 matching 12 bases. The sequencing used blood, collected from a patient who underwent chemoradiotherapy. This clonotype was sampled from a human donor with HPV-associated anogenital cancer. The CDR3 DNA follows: TGTGCCAGCAGTTTGGCCACTAGCGGGGGGCTCTTC. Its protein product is CASSLATSGGLF.